These 32 T cell receptor beta chains share one sample of origin, sequenced in a study of blood T cell repertoires in COVID-19. Data came from immunoSEQ multiplex PCR; TCRdb stores just in-frame clones and leaves some out. The sample records some 350,000 clones, around four fifths being singletons. Sequencing was performed on peripheral blood. The receptors originated from a man between 25 and 39 years old with active or convalescent COVID-19.

This sequence joins TRBV10-3 and TRBJ2-7, with unresolved D. V lost 3 bases and J lost 2, with 8 bases in between. This CDR3 comprises 13 residues. The germline gives CDR1 ENHRY, CDR2 SYGVKD. CDR3 protein: CAISDQVAYEQYF. CDR3 DNA: TGTGCCATCAGTGACCAGGTAGCCTACGAGCAGTACTTC.

This clone has more than one count but fewer than ten. The J gene is TRBJ1-6, the V gene TRBV27, with no clear D. The length of the CDR3 is 12 residues. Germline CDR1 reads MNHEY; CDR2 reads SMNVEV (reference sequence). V shed 5 bases and J shed 10 bases, with 9 bases lying between them. CDR3 sequence (DNA): TGTGCCAGCAGTGGCGGGTACTCACCCCTCCACTTT. Translated, it gives CASSGGYSPLHF.

The V and J genes are TRBV25-1 and TRBJ2-7, with 8 bases identical to TRBD2. V trimming: 5 bases; J trimming: 1 base; junction bases outside the gene matches: 13. CDR1 MGHDK and CDR2 SYGVNS come from the germline V gene. This CDR3 has 17 amino acids. DNA of the CDR3: TGTGCCAGCAGTCCCCGGGATCCGGGAGGGTTATCCTACGAGCAGTACTTC. It yields the protein CASSPRDPGGLSYEQYF.

This chain links TRBV24-1 with TRBJ2-7; the match to TRBD1 covers 10 bases. V lost 8 bases and J lost 5; bases outside the gene matches: 5. CDR3 size: 13 residues. The germline V gene encodes CDR1 KGHDR and CDR2 SFDVKD. CDR3 sequence (DNA): TGTGCCACCAAGCCGACAGGGGGCGACGAGCAGTACTTC. It is translated as CATKPTGGDEQYF.

This clone is a singleton in its sample. The gene calls are TRBV19 and TRBJ2-2; TRBD1 matches at 7 bases. The CDR3 loop spans 15 amino acids. CDR1 LNHDA and CDR2 SQIVND come from the germline V gene (reference sequence). J gave up 3 bases and V 4 bases, and 5 bases lay outside the gene matches. The CDR3 region is CASSTSTGYTGELFF. CDR3 DNA sequence: TGTGCCAGTAGTACCTCGACAGGGTACACCGGGGAGCTGTTTTTT.

This chain uses TRBV6-2 or TRBV6-3 with TRBJ2-1; 9 nucleotides line up with TRBD1. The CDR3 totals 20 residues. Germline CDR1 and CDR2: MNHEY and SVGEGT. V lost 0 bases, J lost 2 bases, and 14 bases stayed unmatched. CDR3: CASSYSRTGEGLKAYNEQFF. CDR3 sequence (DNA): TGTGCCAGCAGTTACTCGCGGACAGGGGAGGGCCTTAAAGCCTACAATGAGCAGTTCTTC.

Only one count was recorded for this clone. This chain uses TRBV13 with TRBJ2-7, with 7 bases fitting TRBD1. Germline-derived CDR1 and CDR2 are PRHDT and FYEKMQ (reference sequence). CDR3 length: 17 amino acids. Trimming cost V 5 bases and J 5 bases; bases outside gene matches: 18. The CDR3 DNA follows: TGTGCCAGCAGCCTTACACTCGGACAGGTGGTGGTAAACGAGCAGTACTTC. It codes for CASSLTLGQVVVNEQYF. The complete variable domain, with remaining parts taken from reference TRBV13 and TRBJ2-7, reads AAGVIQSPRHLIKEKRETATLKCYPIPRHDTVYWYQQGPGQDPQFLISFYEKMQSDKGSIPDRFSAQQFSDYHSELNMSSLELGDSALYFCASSLTLGQVVVNEQYFGPGTRLTVT.

V is TRBV7-9 and J is TRBJ1-1; D is undetermined. V lost 4 bases to trimming and J lost 5 bases, with 17 bases between them. The CDR3 totals 15 residues. In germline, CDR1 is SEHNR, CDR2 FQNEAQ (reference sequence). CDR3 in DNA: TGTGCCAGCAGCTCTTGGTTGGGCCCGACGACTGAAGCTTTCTTT. Amino acid sequence: CASSSWLGPTTEAFF.

This clone was seen a handful of times. CDR3 DNA: TGCGCCAGCAGCTTGCTCCTAGCGGAAAACACCGGGGAGCTGTTTTTT. Amino acids: CASSLLLAENTGELFF. V is TRBV5-1 and J is TRBJ2-2; 7 positions match TRBD2. CDR3 length: 16 amino acids. With 1 base clipped from V and 2 bases from J, the junction kept 5 bases outside the gene matches. CDR1 is SGHRS and CDR2 is YFSETQ in the germline V gene.

The chain carries TRBV12-3 or TRBV12-4 and TRBJ1-4; the D is unclear. The V and J ends lost 8 bases and 7 bases respectively, with 14 bases between them. This CDR3 has 13 amino acids. In DNA, the CDR3 is TGTGCCAGCCTGGGGAGGGAAGGTGAAAAACTGTTTTTT. The encoded protein is CASLGREGEKLFF.

The chain couples TRBV18 to TRBJ2-7; D possibly corresponds to TRBD1 (6 bases). Trimming cost V 5 bases and J 0 bases, with 17 bases left between them. This CDR3 region has 16 residues. Germline CDR1 and CDR2: KGHSH and LQKENI. The CDR3 loop is CASSATGTTYSYEQYF. The DNA for the CDR3 is TGTGCCAGCTCAGCCACCGGGACAACTTACTCCTACGAGCAGTACTTC.

This chain links TRBV6-5 with TRBJ2-7, with 10 bases that match TRBD2. Germline V lookup: CDR1 MNHEY, CDR2 SVGAGI. This CDR3 is 13 amino acids long. Losses at the gene ends were 8 bases for V and 4 bases for J; bases not matched to a gene: 5. CDR3 in DNA: TGTGCCAGCGAGCGGGAGGGCCTGTACGAGCAGTACTTC. It encodes CASEREGLYEQYF.

The rearrangement joins TRBV28 to TRBJ2-6; tentatively, D is TRBD1 (5 bases). Trimming stripped 6 bases from V and 4 bases from J, with 7 bases between. The CDR3 consists of 13 residues. Germline V CDR1 and CDR2: MDHEN, SYDVKM. CDR3 sequence: CASRTAGANVLTF. The CDR3 DNA reads as TGTGCCAGCAGGACAGCCGGGGCCAACGTCCTGACTTTC.

This clone was seen only a few times. This chain connects TRBV5-8 to TRBJ1-1; D remains unclear. V shed 0 bases and J shed 0 bases, with 9 bases lying between them. Germline V gives CDR1 SGHTS, CDR2 YDEGEE. The CDR3 sequence is 15 residues long. The CDR3 loop reads CASSLGGLLNTEAFF. The CDR3 nucleotides are TGTGCCAGCAGCTTGGGAGGGCTGCTGAACACTGAAGCTTTCTTT.

The chain couples TRBV29-1 to TRBJ1-1, with no clear D. This CDR3 has 13 residues. Germline CDR1 and CDR2: SQVTM and ANQGSEA. V shed 0 bases and J shed 0 bases, with 5 bases lying between them. The CDR3 DNA follows: TGCAGCGTTGAAGAACTAATGAACACTGAAGCTTTCTTT. Its protein product is CSVEELMNTEAFF.

This chain connects TRBV4-2 to TRBJ1-3; tentative D call: TRBD1 (6 bases). Germline V lookup: CDR1 LGHNA, CDR2 YNFKEQ. The V and J ends lost 0 bases and 4 bases respectively, with 10 bases between them. The CDR3 loop spans 15 amino acids. The CDR3 DNA sequence: TGTGCCAGCAGCCAAGAGGTGGGGGCCGGAAACACCATATATTTT. Translated: CASSQEVGAGNTIYF.

The chain links TRBV19 to TRBJ2-1; maybe TRBD2 (5 bases). Germline CDR1 reads LNHDA; CDR2 reads SQIVND (reference sequence). This CDR3 spans 16 amino acids. The germline V and J ends were trimmed by 7 bases and 0 bases, with 16 bases remaining between them. The CDR3 protein is CASKALSESSYNEQFF. For the CDR3, the DNA is TGTGCCAGTAAGGCCCTTAGCGAGAGCTCCTACAATGAGCAGTTCTTC.

The V call is TRBV5-4, the J call TRBJ1-5, with TRBD1 matching 8 bases. V was pared by 6 bases and J by 0 bases, with 14 bases of the junction left unmatched. This CDR3 is built from 18 residues. The germline V gene has CDR1 SGHNT and CDR2 YYREEE (reference sequence). DNA for the CDR3: TGTGCCAGCACCGCACAACTGGACAGGGCGAATAGCAATCAGCCCCAGCATTTT. The encoded protein is CASTAQLDRANSNQPQHF.

The CDR3 DNA sequence: TGTGCCAGTCAATCGGGACAGGCTAGCACAGATACGCAGTATTTT. Translation: CASQSGQASTDTQYF. The chain joins TRBV10-3 to TRBJ2-3, with TRBD1 identical over 8 bases. The CDR3 is 15 amino acids. CDR1 and CDR2 (germline): ENHRY, SYGVKD. With 10 bases clipped from V and 0 bases from J, the junction kept 9 bases outside the gene matches.

This sequence joins TRBV2 and TRBJ2-7; TRBD1 aligns across 8 bases. Germline loops: CDR1 SNHLY, CDR2 FYNNEI. The J segment lost 6 bases and the V segment lost 6 bases, leaving 7 bases of the junction unmatched. The CDR3 runs 13 residues. CDR3 DNA: TGTGCCAGCAGCTGGGGACAGGAAGGCGAGCAGTACTTC. This codes for CASSWGQEGEQYF.

CDR3 sequence reads: CASRKLAGRYEQYF. The CDR3 DNA is TGTGCCAGCAGGAAACTAGCGGGAAGATACGAGCAGTACTTC. The rearrangement links TRBV27 to TRBJ2-7; 10 bases agree with TRBD2. This CDR3 comprises 14 residues. CDR1 is MNHEY, CDR2 SMNVEV, per germline (reference sequence). J was trimmed by 4 bases and V by 6 bases; bases with no gene match: 6.

The gene calls are TRBV11-2 and TRBJ1-2; 8 bases fit TRBD1. This CDR3 is built from 14 residues. V was clipped by 4 bases and J by 8 bases; unmatched bases: 9. Per germline, CDR1 SGHAT and CDR2 FQNNGV. The CDR3: CASSSAGGAEGYTF. DNA of the CDR3: TGTGCCAGCAGCTCTGCAGGGGGCGCGGAAGGCTACACCTTC.

The V and J genes are TRBV27 and TRBJ1-2; TRBD1 matches 8 bases. CDR1 and CDR2 (germline): MNHEY, SMNVEV (reference sequence). V trimming: 6 bases; J trimming: 7 bases; junction bases outside the gene matches: 13. This CDR3 comprises 15 residues. The DNA for the CDR3 is TGTGCCAGCAGACTCTCCGGGGGGACAGGCGCTGGCTACACCTTC. This codes for CASRLSGGTGAGYTF.

This clone was recorded a few times. V gene TRBV4-3 combines with J gene TRBJ2-1, with D perhaps TRBD2 (6 bases). V was clipped by 3 bases and J by 6 bases, with 24 bases between them. CDR1 is LGHNA, CDR2 YSLEER, per germline. This CDR3 has 18 residues. The CDR3: CASSHVRHRELPTNEQFF. CDR3 DNA sequence: TGCGCCAGCAGCCACGTACGACACCGGGAGCTTCCCACCAATGAGCAGTTCTTC.

This clone was recorded once. V and J are TRBV7-3 and TRBJ2-1; 7 nucleotides match TRBD1. The germline V gene has CDR1 SGHTA and CDR2 FQGTGA. CDR3 size: 13 residues. Trimming removed 4 bases from V and 7 bases from J; junction bases left unmatched: 4. DNA for the CDR3: TGTGCCAGCAGCTGGGGACAGTATAATGAGCAGTTCTTC. Translation: CASSWGQYNEQFF.

Only a few counts were recorded for this clone. The rearrangement links TRBV7-9 to TRBJ2-5; maybe TRBD2 (6 bases). Germline V CDR1 and CDR2: SEHNR, FQNEAQ (reference sequence). The CDR3 consists of 14 residues. Trimming took 0 bases from V and 5 from J, leaving 10 bases between them. DNA for the CDR3: TGTGCCAGCAGCTTAGCCAGGGAGGTTGAGACCCAGTACTTC. Its translation is CASSLAREVETQYF.

This clone was found a few times. The chain uses TRBV2 and TRBJ1-6; 7 bases map to TRBD1. Germline assignment: CDR1 SNHLY and CDR2 FYNNEI. The V segment lost 5 bases and the J segment 8 bases; nucleotides outside the gene matches: 6. The CDR3 contains 14 residues. CDR3 in DNA: TGTGCCAGCAGTCCATACAGGGGTGATTCACCCCTCCACTTT. This encodes CASSPYRGDSPLHF.

This chain links TRBV9 with TRBJ2-1; D unresolved. Germline V lookup: CDR1 SGDLS, CDR2 YYNGEE. This CDR3 is 18 amino acids long. The V and J ends lost 4 bases and 0 bases respectively, with 20 bases between them. CDR3 DNA: TGTGCCAGCAGCCCCCCCTCCCCACGTGGGCCCTCCTACAATGAGCAGTTCTTC. Translation: CASSPPSPRGPSYNEQFF.

CDR3 nucleotides: TGTGCCAGCAGTTTAAATCCAAACTATGGCTACACCTTC. This translates into CASSLNPNYGYTF. The chain links TRBV12-3 or TRBV12-4 to TRBJ1-2, with D unresolved. The V end lost 2 bases, the J end lost 2 bases, and 6 bases lay between the germline ends. This CDR3 contains 13 residues.

The chain joins TRBV15 to TRBJ2-3; TRBD2 aligns across 12 bases. Germline assignment: CDR1 LNHNV and CDR2 YYDKDF (reference sequence). This CDR3 has 18 amino acids. Trimming removed 0 bases from V and 3 bases from J; junction bases left unmatched: 7. The CDR3: CATSRELAGGPGTDTQYF. For the CDR3, the DNA is TGTGCCACCAGCAGAGAGCTAGCGGGAGGGCCAGGGACAGATACGCAGTATTTT.

The gene calls are TRBV11-2 and TRBJ2-1; D gene uncertain. The V end lost 1 base, the J end lost 8 bases, and 6 bases lay between the germline ends. CDR1 is SGHAT and CDR2 is FQNNGV in the germline V gene. The length of the CDR3 is 12 residues. The DNA of the CDR3 is TGTGCCAGCAGCTTAGTAGCAGATGAGCAGTTCTTC. Protein product: CASSLVADEQFF.

This sequence joins TRBV28 and TRBJ2-3, with 10 nucleotides matching TRBD2. CDR1 and CDR2 from the germline V gene are MDHEN and SYDVKM. Germline trimming cut 7 bases from V and 5 bases from J; bases unmatched to any gene: 3. The CDR3 is 13 residues long. CDR3 region: CASTSGGGDTQYF. The CDR3, as DNA: TGTGCCAGCACGAGCGGGGGGGGAGATACGCAGTATTTT.